The 11 T cell receptor beta chains in this list originate from one sample, sequenced in a study of cytomegalovirus exposure and HLA in healthy donors. PCR employed 60 Vbeta and 13 Jbeta primers. Sequencing used immunoSEQ multiplex PCR; TCRdb keeps in-frame clones, though not all of them. Found here are 150,000 to 200,000 clones, about 81% of them singletons; the top ten hold around 2%. What was sequenced was PBMCs. The source is a man aged 18 to 29 in good health and CMV-seronegative.

This sequence joins TRBV9 and TRBJ2-1; D ambiguous. The germline V gene has CDR1 SGDLS and CDR2 YYNGEE. CDR3 length equals 12 residues. V shed 0 bases and J shed 9 bases, with 7 bases lying between them. In nucleotides, the CDR3 is TGTGCCAGCAGCGTAGGATTCAGTGAGCAGTTCTTC. Its protein is CASSVGFSEQFF. The full variable domain, completed using reference TRBV9 and TRBJ2-1, is DSGVTQTPKHLITATGQRVTLRCSPRSGDLSVYWYQQSLDQGLQFLIQYYNGEERAKGNILERFSAQQFPDLHSELNLSSLELGDSALYFCASSVGFSEQFFGPGTRLTVL.

The chain carries TRBV6-5 and TRBJ1-1; TRBD1 matches at 7 bases. The CDR3 is 16 amino acids. Germline loops: CDR1 MNHEY, CDR2 SVGAGI. Unmatched junction bases numbered 8, after V lost 0 bases and J lost 4 bases. CDR3 sequence (DNA): TGTGCCAGCAGTTACTCCTCAGGGGGTAGGGGCACTGAAGCTTTCTTT. Translated, it gives CASSYSSGGRGTEAFF.

The chain carries TRBV28 and TRBJ1-1; D remains ambiguous. Trimming stripped 2 bases from V and 6 bases from J, with 7 bases between. Germline V lookup: CDR1 MDHEN, CDR2 SYDVKM. This CDR3 is 12 amino acids long. The CDR3: CASSLGVAEAFF. CDR3 nucleotides: TGTGCCAGCAGTTTAGGAGTCGCTGAAGCTTTCTTT.

The chain recombines TRBV5-1 with TRBJ2-5; a weak D match, TRBD2 (6 bases). Germline CDR1 and CDR2: SGHRS and YFSETQ. This CDR3 comprises 15 residues. Trimming stripped 3 bases from V and 1 base from J, with 13 bases between. CDR3 loop: CASSSDGGAQETQYF. The CDR3 DNA reads TGCGCCAGCAGCTCAGACGGCGGGGCCCAAGAGACCCAGTACTTC.

V and J are TRBV7-2 and TRBJ2-7; 8 nucleotides agree with TRBD1. Germline V gene data show CDR1 as SGHTA and CDR2 as FQGNSA. The length of the CDR3 is 14 residues. After removal of 1 base from V and 2 bases from J, the junction contained 1 base not matched to a gene. The CDR3 protein is CASSLETGAYEQYF. In nucleotides, the CDR3 is TGTGCCAGCAGCTTAGAGACAGGGGCCTACGAGCAGTACTTC. Using reference TRBV7-2 and TRBJ2-7 for the parts outside the CDR3, the full variable domain is GAGVSQSPSNKVTEKGKDVELRCDPISGHTALYWYRQSLGQGLEFLIYFQGNSAPDKSGLPSDRFSAERTGGSVSTLTIQRTQQEDSAVYLCASSLETGAYEQYFGPGTRLTVT.

This chain uses TRBV15 with TRBJ2-7; 12 bases map to TRBD1. This CDR3 has 13 amino acids. Germline V gene data show CDR1 as LNHNV and CDR2 as YYDKDF (reference sequence). With V trimmed by 5 bases and J by 7 bases, 3 bases remained unmatched. The CDR3 spells CATSGDRGREQYF. The DNA of the CDR3 is TGTGCCACCAGCGGGGACAGGGGGCGTGAGCAGTACTTC.

V and J are TRBV9 and TRBJ2-3; TRBD2 agrees at 9 bases. After removal of 2 bases from V and 4 bases from J, the junction contained 5 bases not matched to a gene. This CDR3 is built from 15 residues. Germline V lookup: CDR1 SGDLS, CDR2 YYNGEE. CDR3: CASSVGLAGPDTQYF. The CDR3 coding sequence is TGTGCCAGCAGCGTCGGCCTAGCGGGGCCAGATACGCAGTATTTT.

The chain is built from TRBV18 and TRBJ1-1; TRBD1 aligns across 7 bases. Trimming cost V 4 bases and J 1 base; bases outside gene matches: 0. From germline, CDR1 is KGHSH and CDR2 LQKENI. CDR3 length: 13 residues. DNA for the CDR3: TGTGCCAGCTCACGACAGGGGAACACTGAAGCTTTCTTT. Protein: CASSRQGNTEAFF.

This clone turned up a few times. The chain couples TRBV13 to TRBJ2-3, with D perhaps TRBD1 (6 bases). This CDR3 is built from 15 residues. V gave up 4 bases and J gave up 5 bases, with 16 bases separating them. Germline lookup yields CDR1 PRHDT and CDR2 FYEKMQ (reference sequence). The CDR3 DNA sequence: TGTGCCAGCAGCTCCCCCGGGACATCGAAAGATACGCAGTATTTT. This encodes CASSSPGTSKDTQYF. Looking up the rest from reference TRBV13 and TRBJ2-3 gives the full variable domain: AAGVIQSPRHLIKEKRETATLKCYPIPRHDTVYWYQQGPGQDPQFLISFYEKMQSDKGSIPDRFSAQQFSDYHSELNMSSLELGDSALYFCASSSPGTSKDTQYFGPGTRLTVL.

This rearrangement joins TRBV9 to TRBJ2-2; possibly TRBD1 for D (5 bases). V dropped 3 bases and J dropped 4 bases, with 10 bases sitting between them. This CDR3 region has 14 residues. Per germline, CDR1 SGDLS and CDR2 YYNGEE. In DNA form, the CDR3 reads TGTGCCAGCAGCGGACGACAGAGCACCGGGGAGCTGTTTTTT. The encoded protein is CASSGRQSTGELFF. The full variable domain, rest sourced from reference TRBV9 and TRBJ2-2, is DSGVTQTPKHLITATGQRVTLRCSPRSGDLSVYWYQQSLDQGLQFLIQYYNGEERAKGNILERFSAQQFPDLHSELNLSSLELGDSALYFCASSGRQSTGELFFGEGSRLTVL.

The rearrangement joins TRBV11-1 to TRBJ2-7; TRBD2 agrees at 14 bases. From germline, CDR1 is SGHAT and CDR2 FQDESV (reference sequence). V gave up 2 bases and J gave up 12 bases; unmatched junction bases: 9. The length of the CDR3 is 15 residues. This CDR3 reads CASSLSGLAGASRYF. CDR3 DNA sequence: TGTGCCAGCAGCTTATCGGGACTAGCGGGAGCCTCTCGGTACTTC.